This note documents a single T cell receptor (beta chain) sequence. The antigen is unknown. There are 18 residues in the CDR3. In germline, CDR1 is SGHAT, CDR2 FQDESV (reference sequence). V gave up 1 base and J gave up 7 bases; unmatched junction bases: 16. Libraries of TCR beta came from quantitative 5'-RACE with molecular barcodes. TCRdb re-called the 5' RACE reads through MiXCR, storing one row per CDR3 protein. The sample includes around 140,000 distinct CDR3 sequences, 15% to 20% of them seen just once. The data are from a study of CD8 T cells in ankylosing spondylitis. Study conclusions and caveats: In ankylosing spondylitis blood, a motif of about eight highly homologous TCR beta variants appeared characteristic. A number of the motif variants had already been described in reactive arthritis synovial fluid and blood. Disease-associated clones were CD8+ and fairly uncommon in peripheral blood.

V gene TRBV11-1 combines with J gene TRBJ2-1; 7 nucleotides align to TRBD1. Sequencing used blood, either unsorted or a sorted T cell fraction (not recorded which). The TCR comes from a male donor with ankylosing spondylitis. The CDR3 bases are TGTGCCAGCAGCTTAGGGACAGGCCCTAAAAGGGTGCTTAATGAGCAGTTCTTC. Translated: CASSLGTGPKRVLNEQFF.